The 14 T cell receptor beta chains reported below all come from one sample, sequenced in a study of T cells in Graves' hyperthyroidism and ophthalmopathy. Amplified TCR beta CDR3 regions derived from RNA transcripts. During a first-round RT-PCR of the TCR CDR3, the HTBI primer set was used. Each CDR3 protein is one row after TCRdb ran MiXCR on the multiplex PCR reads. The sample lists approximately 430,000 distinct CDR3 sequences; over 12% were seen once. Sequenced sample: blood. These receptors originate from a man aged 18 to 29 with Graves' ophthalmopathy.

V usage is TRBV27 and J usage is TRBJ1-1; TRBD1 agrees at 7 bases. The CDR3 totals 15 residues. V shed 8 bases and J 1 base; nucleotides not matched to a gene: 10. Per germline, CDR1 MNHEY and CDR2 SMNVEV (reference sequence). CDR3 residues: CASRDSTGWNTEAFF. CDR3 bases: TGTGCCAGCCGGGACTCGACAGGGTGGAACACTGAAGCTTTCTTT.

This clonotype has ten or more counts. The J gene is TRBJ2-5, the V gene TRBV15; unclear D gene. Looked up from germline, CDR1 is LNHNV and CDR2 is YYDKDF (reference sequence). This CDR3 comprises 15 residues. The V end was cut by 0 bases, the J end by 5 bases, with 13 bases between. CDR3 residues: CATSRDGPFVETQYF. The DNA of the CDR3 is TGTGCCACCAGCAGAGATGGGCCTTTTGTGGAGACCCAGTACTTC. Using reference TRBV15 and TRBJ2-5 for the parts outside the CDR3, the full variable domain is DAMVIQNPRYQVTQFGKPVTLSCSQTLNHNVMYWYQQKSSQAPKLLFHYYDKDFNNEADTPDNFQSRRPNTSFCFLDIRSPGLGDTAMYLCATSRDGPFVETQYFGPGTRLLVL.

This clonotype was detected ten times or more. The chain employs TRBV10-3 and TRBJ1-5; D is possibly TRBD1 (6 bases). With 11 bases removed from V and 4 bases from J, the gap between germline ends came to 15 bases. The CDR3 extends over 13 amino acids. Germline V gives CDR1 ENHRY, CDR2 SYGVKD. CDR3 sequence reads: CAVRSGENQPQHF. In DNA, the CDR3 is TGTGCCGTCCGTTCAGGGGAAAATCAGCCCCAGCATTTT.

This clonotype was observed a handful of times. This sequence joins TRBV9 and TRBJ2-3; no clear D. The CDR3 spans 14 residues. The V gene lost 2 bases and the J gene lost 0 bases, with 7 bases spanning the gap. Germline V gene data show CDR1 as SGDLS and CDR2 as YYNGEE. Written as DNA, the CDR3 is TGTGCCAGCAGCGTGTGGGAAAGCACAGATACGCAGTATTTT. The encoded protein is CASSVWESTDTQYF.

The chain couples TRBV4-2 to TRBJ1-2; possibly TRBD1 for D (5 bases). CDR1 and CDR2 from the germline V gene are LGHNA and YNFKEQ. The length of the CDR3 is 12 residues. Deletions cut 0 bases from V and 9 bases from J, with 8 bases between. The CDR3 loop is CASSQEGDRYTF. CDR3 coding DNA: TGTGCCAGCAGCCAAGAAGGGGACCGCTACACCTTC.

This clonotype was counted at least ten times. The J gene is TRBJ1-1, the V gene TRBV30; D may be TRBD1 (5 bases). CDR3 size: 13 residues. Germline loops: CDR1 GTSNPN, CDR2 SVGIG (reference sequence). The V gene lost 3 bases and the J gene lost 2 bases, with 10 bases spanning the gap. CDR3 loop: CAWSYTGNTEAFF. CDR3 sequence (DNA): TGTGCCTGGAGCTATACAGGTAACACTGAAGCTTTCTTT.

This clonotype was observed at least ten times. The chain's CDR3 is CASSTDRGPQHF. DNA for the CDR3: TGTGCCAGCAGCACAGACAGGGGGCCCCAGCATTTT. The genes are TRBV7-9 and TRBJ1-5; 8 nucleotides agree with TRBD1. This CDR3 comprises 12 residues. With V trimmed by 5 bases and J by 9 bases, 3 bases remained unmatched. Germline V gene data show CDR1 as SEHNR and CDR2 as FQNEAQ (reference sequence).

The gene calls are TRBV11-2 and TRBJ2-6, with 13 bases that match TRBD2. V trimming: 7 bases; J trimming: 0 bases; junction bases outside the gene matches: 9. CDR1 and CDR2 from the germline V gene are SGHAT and FQNNGV. The CDR3 sequence is 19 residues long. The CDR3 nucleotides are TGTGCCAGCACCGAGAGGGGACTAGCGGGGTACTCTGGGGCCAACGTCCTGACTTTC. This encodes CASTERGLAGYSGANVLTF. Full variable domain (outside the CDR3, taken from reference TRBV11-2 and TRBJ2-6): EAGVAQSPRYKIIEKRQSVAFWCNPISGHATLYWYQQILGQGPKLLIQFQNNGVVDDSQLPKDRFSAERLKGVDSTLKIQPAKLEDSAVYLCASTERGLAGYSGANVLTFGAGSRLTVL.

This clonotype has just a few counts. J is TRBJ1-1 and V is TRBV2; perhaps TRBD1 as D (6 bases). The CDR3 totals 13 residues. In germline, CDR1 is SNHLY, CDR2 FYNNEI. V was pared by 8 bases and J by 1 base, with 11 bases between. CDR3 DNA sequence: TGTGCCAGCTGGGACACCCAGAACACTGAAGCTTTCTTT. The encoded protein is CASWDTQNTEAFF.

The rearrangement uses TRBV20-1 and TRBJ2-3; D gene unclear. The ends were cut back, 5 bases at V and 0 bases at J, with 15 bases in the middle. Germline lookup yields CDR1 DFQATT and CDR2 SNEGSKA (reference sequence). The CDR3 sequence is 15 residues long. This chain's CDR3 is CSASSTYISTDTQYF. The CDR3 nucleotides are TGCAGTGCTTCCTCGACTTATATTAGCACAGATACGCAGTATTTT.

V usage is TRBV6-1 and J usage is TRBJ2-5; 10 nucleotides line up with TRBD2. The CDR3 extends over 16 amino acids. Germline trimming cut 8 bases from V and 2 bases from J; bases unmatched to any gene: 11. Germline CDR1 is MNHNS and CDR2 is SASEGT. The CDR3: CASGAIAGGMQETQYF. In nucleotides, the CDR3 is TGTGCCAGCGGGGCCATAGCGGGGGGTATGCAAGAGACCCAGTACTTC.

A remark on this clonotype: At one end the junction does not follow the germline gene, possibly because of a read error. J is TRBJ1-6 and V is TRBV5-4; 9 nucleotides line up with TRBD1. Germline values: CDR1 SGHNT, CDR2 YYREEE (reference sequence). CDR3 length equals 16 residues. CDR3 region: CASSYDRGTYNPPLHF. As DNA, the CDR3 is TGTGCCAGCAGCTATGACAGGGGGACCTATAATCCACCCCTCCACTTT.

In this sample, this clonotype turned up a few times. This chain's CDR3 is CASSPPVSAGYEQYF. CDR3 nucleotide sequence: TGTGCCAGCTCACCACCGGTGAGTGCGGGCTACGAGCAGTACTTC. V usage is TRBV18 and J usage is TRBJ2-7; TRBD2 might be the D (5 bases). V lost 0 bases, J lost 3 bases, and 12 bases lay in between. In germline, CDR1 is KGHSH, CDR2 LQKENI. The CDR3 has 15 amino acids.

This clonotype was seen many times. The chain uses TRBV27 and TRBJ2-3; TRBD1 matches at 10 bases. The CDR3 has 14 residues. V was clipped by 7 bases and J by 1 base; unmatched bases: 2. CDR1 is MNHEY, CDR2 SMNVEV, per germline (reference sequence). CDR3 amino acids: CASKGTGGTDTQYF. The CDR3 coding sequence is TGTGCCAGCAAAGGGACAGGGGGCACAGATACGCAGTATTTT.